The clone carrying this T cell receptor beta chain was seen a few times. The data were obtained in a study of spatial heterogeneity in lung cancer. Across the whole study: Follow-up PBMC samples were sequenced when available, at a median of around 23 months after resection.

Time point defined: blood at routine non-recurrence follow-up after resection. The study sequenced unsorted whole RNA from tumor, nontumor lung or frozen PBMC. A unique molecular identifier was attached to every TCR cDNA molecule. TCRdb recomputed calls from the 5' RACE reads with MiXCR, one row per CDR3 protein. Of fewer than 60,000 distinct CDR3 sequences listed, 6.5% to 7.5% are singletons. This TCR came from a female donor with early-stage non-small cell lung cancer. The material was PBMCs, obtained at follow-up.

CDR3 coding DNA: TGCGCCAGCAGCTTGTTAGGACTCGTGGAGTACGAGCAGTACTTC. It translates to CASSLLGLVEYEQYF. The gene calls are TRBV5-1 and TRBJ2-7; TRBD2 is a possible D gene (5 bases). V was clipped by 1 base and J by 4 bases, with 15 bases between them. The CDR3 contains 15 residues. Per the germline V gene, CDR1 is SGHRS and CDR2 is YFSETQ.